This T cell receptor beta chain was recovered during a study of blood T cell repertoires in COVID-19. This clone was seen a few times. This CDR3 region has 14 residues. The V gene lost 2 bases and the J gene lost 9 bases, with 16 bases spanning the gap. The V gene's germline CDR1 is LGHDT and CDR2 YNNKEL (reference sequence). Here immunoSEQ multiplex PCR was the method, and the copy in TCRdb shows in-frame clones only, minus some. The repertoire holds around 260,000 clones, with approximately 83% as singletons. Patients at the Seattle site were enrolled during active infection and followed longitudinally.

Material for sequencing was peripheral blood. The genes are TRBV3-1 (or the pseudogene TRBV3-2) and TRBJ1-1; D call uncertain. The sequence was collected from a person aged 70 to 85 with COVID-19, enrolled during active disease. Here the CDR3 DNA reads TGTGCCAGCAGCCAACTCGGACCGGGAGCTAAAGCTTTCTTT. Residues: CASSQLGPGAKAFF.